Here is one T cell receptor beta chain with its context. Original data processing: Estimation of nucleated cell counts was performed using reference gene primer amplification. Assay used: immunoSEQ multiplex PCR; TCRdb lists only in-frame clones, some missing. V and J calls and clone size are as listed in that table; D and trimming were resolved from the DNA. The table lists 130,000 or so clones, less than 85% of them singletons, with more than 9% in the top ten. The sample is drawn from a study of blood T cell repertoires in COVID-19. For the study at large: Acute and convalescent COVID-19 specimens originated in the United States, Italy and Spain. PBMCs, B-cell-depleted T cells, or T cells were the source of the cDNA or gDNA that made up the material.

The sequenced material came from peripheral blood. The TCR sequence derives from a woman aged 60 to 75 with acute or convalescent COVID-19.

The CDR3 region is CASSLSFGRRDSNHSPLHF. CDR3 DNA: TGTGCCAGCAGTTTATCATTCGGAAGACGGGACTCTAACCATTCACCCCTCCACTTT. The chain is built from TRBV27 and TRBJ1-6; weak D call: TRBD1 (5 bases). The CDR3 length is 19 residues. V lost 0 bases to trimming and J lost 8 bases, with 23 bases between them. In germline, CDR1 is MNHEY, CDR2 SMNVEV (reference sequence).